This TCR beta chain was sequenced during a study of T cell changes during pregnancy in multiple sclerosis. V lost 3 bases to trimming and J lost 2 bases; unmatched junction nucleotides: 2. The CDR3 length is 14 residues. CDR1 is SGHNT, CDR2 YYREEE, per germline (reference sequence). Data came from immunoSEQ multiplex PCR; TCRdb stores just in-frame clones and leaves some out. The table records about 100,000 clones, about 91% of them present only once. The sequence was obtained from a female donor with multiple sclerosis, enrolled in a pregnancy study. Sequenced here: peripheral blood, sampled in the second trimester of pregnancy. The chain links TRBV5-4 to TRBJ2-3; 8 bases agree with TRBD1. The CDR3 DNA sequence: TGTGCCAGCAGCTCCAGGGGGCTCACAGATACGCAGTATTTT. Protein: CASSSRGLTDTQYF.